The 32 T cell receptor beta chains listed next were all sequenced from one sample in a study of cytomegalovirus exposure and HLA in healthy donors. The data were produced by immunoSEQ multiplex PCR, yet TCRdb's version contains in-frame clones alone and is incomplete. The sample holds around 350,000 clones, roughly 89% seen once. Sequences were obtained from PBMCs. The receptors were gathered from a woman younger than 35 in good health and CMV-seronegative.

The chain uses TRBV6-5 and TRBJ2-1; D gene ambiguous. V was clipped by 4 bases and J by 0 bases, with 13 bases between them. The V gene's germline CDR1 is MNHEY and CDR2 SVGAGI. This CDR3 spans 16 amino acids. The CDR3 sequence: CASSSATASSYNEQFF. The CDR3 DNA is TGTGCCAGCAGTTCAGCGACGGCTAGCTCCTACAATGAGCAGTTCTTC.

The chain links TRBV27 to TRBJ2-1, with 7 bases matching TRBD2. The CDR3 totals 16 residues. Trimming took 5 bases from V and 6 from J; bases not matched to a gene: 13. Germline-derived CDR1 and CDR2 are MNHEY and SMNVEV (reference sequence). This CDR3 reads CASSPAYREVFNEQFF. The CDR3 nucleotides are TGTGCCAGCAGTCCTGCCTATCGGGAGGTCTTCAATGAGCAGTTCTTC.

This chain connects TRBV6-5 to TRBJ2-2; 10 nucleotides align to TRBD2. With V trimmed by 6 bases and J by 5 bases, 6 bases remained unmatched. The V gene's germline CDR1 is MNHEY and CDR2 SVGAGI. The CDR3 runs to 15 residues. CDR3: CASRDLAGVTGELFF. The CDR3 coding sequence is TGTGCCAGCAGAGATCTAGCGGGAGTTACCGGGGAGCTGTTTTTT.

As DNA, the CDR3 is TGTGCCTGGAGTAGGGGTCCTCACGGCTACACCTTC. Its protein is CAWSRGPHGYTF. The chain employs TRBV30 and TRBJ1-2, with TRBD1 as a possible D gene (5 bases). CDR3 length equals 12 residues. The V end lost 2 bases, the J end lost 8 bases, and 12 bases lay between the germline ends. Germline V gene data show CDR1 as GTSNPN and CDR2 as SVGIG (reference sequence).

The V call is TRBV10-3, the J call TRBJ2-7; possible D gene TRBD2, 6 bases. Trimming stripped 6 bases from V and 7 bases from J, with 16 bases between. CDR3 length equals 13 residues. Germline V gene lookup returns CDR1 ENHRY and CDR2 SYGVKD. The CDR3 region is CAIRLIPAGEQYF. The CDR3 DNA is TGTGCCATCAGATTGATCCCCGCGGGGGAGCAGTACTTC.

This clone was observed once. This chain connects TRBV11-2 to TRBJ2-7; tentative D call: TRBD1 (6 bases). The CDR3 length is 15 residues. Germline V lookup: CDR1 SGHAT, CDR2 FQNNGV. The V end was cut by 4 bases, the J end by 6 bases, with 19 bases between. The CDR3 reads CASSSCTQGQCEQYF. The CDR3 DNA reads as TGTGCCAGCAGCTCTTGTACACAGGGTCAATGCGAGCAGTACTTC.

The CDR3 loop is CSARDIYEAFF. The CDR3 DNA sequence: TGCAGTGCTCGGGACATTTATGAAGCTTTCTTT. The chain employs TRBV20-1 and TRBJ1-1; maybe TRBD1 (6 bases). This CDR3 spans 11 amino acids. Germline CDR1 reads DFQATT; CDR2 reads SNEGSKA (reference sequence). V lost 5 bases and J lost 7, with 11 bases in between.

This chain uses TRBV5-1 with TRBJ2-5; possible D gene TRBD2, 7 bases. This CDR3 contains 16 residues. The germline V and J ends were trimmed by 0 bases and 4 bases, with 16 bases remaining between them. Germline V gives CDR1 SGHRS, CDR2 YFSETQ. CDR3 in amino acids: CASSLASRGATETQYF. The CDR3 DNA follows: TGCGCCAGCAGCTTGGCCTCACGGGGGGCCACAGAGACCCAGTACTTC. Full variable domain (rest looked up from reference TRBV5-1 and TRBJ2-5): KAGVTQTPRYLIKTRGQQVTLSCSPISGHRSVSWYQQTPGQGLQFLFEYFSETQRNKGNFPGRFSGRQFSNSRSEMNVSTLELGDSALYLCASSLASRGATETQYFGPGTRLLVL.

This chain joins TRBV28 and TRBJ2-5, with 11 bases that match TRBD2. This CDR3 region has 15 residues. Germline-derived CDR1 and CDR2 are MDHEN and SYDVKM. V lost 6 bases and J lost 5; bases outside the gene matches: 8. CDR3 DNA sequence: TGTGCCAGCAGCCAACTAGCGGGAGTCGGTGAGACCCAGTACTTC. Amino acids: CASSQLAGVGETQYF.

This sequence joins TRBV29-1 and TRBJ1-4, with 10 bases lining up with TRBD1. Per the germline V gene, CDR1 is SQVTM and CDR2 is ANQGSEA. After removal of 6 bases from V and 8 bases from J, the junction contained 3 bases not matched to a gene. This CDR3 contains 12 residues. The CDR3 region has the DNA TGCAGCGTCACGACAGGGGGCGAAAAACTGTTTTTT. Translated: CSVTTGGEKLFF.

This clone was seen a single time. This rearrangement joins TRBV28 to TRBJ2-7; 7 bases map to TRBD1. The CDR3 is made up of 13 amino acids. J was trimmed by 6 bases and V by 4 bases; bases with no gene match: 6. In germline, CDR1 is MDHEN, CDR2 SYDVKM. The CDR3 loop is CASSSPTGREQYF. In DNA form, the CDR3 reads TGTGCCAGCAGTTCGCCGACAGGGCGCGAGCAGTACTTC.

The chain combines TRBV5-1 with TRBJ2-3, with TRBD1 matching over 11 bases. V dropped 4 bases and J dropped 1; count of bases not matched to a gene: 5. CDR3 length equals 16 residues. The germline gives CDR1 SGHRS, CDR2 YFSETQ. The CDR3 nucleotides read TGCGCCAGCAGCCGGGGACAGGGGGAGGGCACAGATACGCAGTATTTT. It yields the protein CASSRGQGEGTDTQYF.

J is TRBJ1-2 and V is TRBV13; tentative D call: TRBD1 (6 bases). This CDR3 is built from 13 residues. Germline CDR1 PRHDT, CDR2 FYEKMQ (reference sequence). Trimming removed 2 bases at V and 2 bases at J, with 6 bases between. CDR3 in DNA: TGTGCCAGCAGCTTACAGGGGAACTATGGCTACACCTTC. Amino acids: CASSLQGNYGYTF.

This clone was observed a handful of times. This chain links TRBV5-1 with TRBJ1-5; D is perhaps TRBD1 (5 bases). The CDR3 consists of 12 residues. Trimming cost V 10 bases and J 0 bases, with 8 bases left between them. The germline gives CDR1 SGHRS, CDR2 YFSETQ. The CDR3 here is CAGTYSNQPQHF. In DNA form, the CDR3 reads TGCGCCGGGACTTATAGCAATCAGCCCCAGCATTTT.

The rearrangement uses TRBV9 and TRBJ2-1; D uncertain. CDR3 size: 17 residues. The germline V gene has CDR1 SGDLS and CDR2 YYNGEE. V gave up 3 bases and J gave up 5 bases, with 21 bases separating them. The CDR3 DNA follows: TGTGCCAGCAGCGCGTATGGTGGTGGGCGAAGCCACAATGAGCAGTTCTTC. Translating gives CASSAYGGGRSHNEQFF.

This clone was counted once. The rearrangement links TRBV30 to TRBJ2-5; unclear D gene. V was clipped by 0 bases and J by 5 bases, with 10 bases between them. From germline, CDR1 is GTSNPN and CDR2 SVGIG (reference sequence). The CDR3 contains 13 residues. The CDR3 DNA reads as TGTGCCTGGAGTGTTCCTCCCAGGGAGACCCAGTACTTC. Amino acids: CAWSVPPRETQYF.

V is TRBV5-1 and J is TRBJ2-2; 9 bases line up with TRBD2. Germline V CDR1 and CDR2: SGHRS, YFSETQ. The CDR3 contains 20 residues. V dropped 4 bases and J dropped 6; count of bases not matched to a gene: 22. CDR3 residues: CASSRPPGLAGDFLPGELFF. The CDR3 DNA sequence: TGCGCCAGCAGCCGTCCTCCAGGATTAGCGGGAGATTTTTTGCCCGGGGAGCTGTTTTTT.

The CDR3 reads CASSGSFRLADNEQFF. The CDR3, as DNA: TGTGCCAGCAGTGGCTCCTTTAGACTAGCGGACAATGAGCAGTTCTTC. The chain links TRBV6-4 to TRBJ2-1, with 9 bases fitting TRBD2. The CDR3 consists of 16 residues. The germline V gene encodes CDR1 MRHNA and CDR2 SNTAGT. The ends lost 4 bases at V and 5 bases at J; junction bases unmatched: 9.

V gene TRBV9 combines with J gene TRBJ2-7; D remains unclear. The V end lost 1 base, the J end lost 0 bases, and 11 bases lay between the germline ends. Germline loops: CDR1 SGDLS, CDR2 YYNGEE. The CDR3 contains 15 residues. The CDR3 nucleotides read TGTGCCAGCAGCGTAAATGCAGCGAGCTCCTACGAGCAGTACTTC. Translated: CASSVNAASSYEQYF.

The rearrangement uses TRBV14 and TRBJ2-7, with TRBD1 as a possible D gene (6 bases). The germline V and J ends were trimmed by 4 bases and 0 bases, with 13 bases remaining between them. The length of the CDR3 is 15 residues. CDR1 is SGHDN, CDR2 FVKESK, per germline. The chain's CDR3 is CASSLRQVTSYEQYF. Written as DNA, the CDR3 is TGTGCCAGCAGCCTTCGACAGGTGACCTCCTACGAGCAGTACTTC.

V is TRBV6-6 and J is TRBJ2-1; 13 bases fit TRBD2. Germline loops: CDR1 MNHNY, CDR2 SVGAGI (reference sequence). The CDR3 loop spans 14 amino acids. J gave up 4 bases and V 8 bases, and 2 bases lay outside the gene matches. CDR3 nucleotides: TGTGCCAGCGGACTAGCGGGAGTATACAATGAGCAGTTCTTC. This translates into CASGLAGVYNEQFF.

The rearrangement links TRBV6-6 to TRBJ2-1; the D is unclear. The germline V gene has CDR1 MNHNY and CDR2 SVGAGI (reference sequence). V was shortened by 6 bases and J by 9 bases, with 15 bases between the two germline ends. The CDR3 is made up of 13 amino acids. The DNA for the CDR3 is TGTGCCAGCAGCCTACTATCTCCTGGTGAGCAGTTCTTC. This encodes CASSLLSPGEQFF.

The V and J genes are TRBV28 and TRBJ1-5, with D possibly TRBD1 on 6 matching bases. V shed 4 bases and J shed 1 base, with 8 bases lying between them. The CDR3 contains 14 residues. CDR1 MDHEN and CDR2 SYDVKM come from the germline V gene. CDR3 coding DNA: TGTGCCAGCAGTTCACAGGGAAGCAATCAGCCCCAGCATTTT. Its translation: CASSSQGSNQPQHF. The full variable domain, with the rest looked up from reference TRBV28 and TRBJ1-5, is DVKVTQSSRYLVKRTGEKVFLECVQDMDHENMFWYRQDPGLGLRLIYFSYDVKMKEKGDIPEGYSVSREKKERFSLILESASTNQTSMYLCASSSQGSNQPQHFGDGTRLSIL.

This clone was seen just once. V usage is TRBV15 and J usage is TRBJ2-3; 7 nucleotides agree with TRBD2. Trimming took 0 bases from V and 0 from J; bases not matched to a gene: 6. The germline CDR1 and CDR2 sequences are LNHNV and YYDKDF (reference sequence). CDR3 length equals 17 residues. CDR3 DNA sequence: TGTGCCACCAGCAGAGATCGTCTAGCGGTTAGCACAGATACGCAGTATTTT. Translated: CATSRDRLAVSTDTQYF.

About this clone: The same CDR3 can be traced to other DNA sequences in this sample. The V call is TRBV14, the J call TRBJ2-7; TRBD1 matches at 9 bases. The length of the CDR3 is 14 residues. In germline, CDR1 is SGHDN, CDR2 FVKESK. V was pared by 3 bases and J by 4 bases, with 4 bases of the junction left unmatched. The CDR3 DNA follows: TGTGCCAGCAGCCACGGGACAGGGAAATACGAGCAGTACTTC. Amino acid sequence: CASSHGTGKYEQYF.

Of note for this clone: Within the sample, other DNA sequences also encode this same CDR3. The rearrangement links TRBV5-6 to TRBJ1-2; D is possibly TRBD1 (5 bases). CDR3 length: 12 residues. The V gene lost 4 bases and the J gene lost 7 bases, with 11 bases spanning the gap. CDR1 SGHDT and CDR2 YYEEEE come from the germline V gene. The CDR3 here is CASSPDRGGYTF. In nucleotides, the CDR3 is TGTGCCAGCAGCCCTGACAGAGGTGGCTACACCTTC.

The gene calls are TRBV25-1 and TRBJ1-2, with a tentative D call TRBD1 (5 bases). The CDR3 is 14 residues long. V lost 0 bases to trimming and J lost 6 bases, with 11 bases between them. Germline V lookup: CDR1 MGHDK, CDR2 SYGVNS. The CDR3: CASSEYPRGDGYTF. The CDR3 DNA reads as TGTGCCAGCAGTGAATACCCGCGGGGGGATGGCTACACCTTC.

A few counts support this clone. The sample has other DNA sequences that encode this CDR3 too. The V gene is TRBV2, the J gene TRBJ1-4; no firm D call. The CDR3 covers 15 residues. V lost 0 bases to trimming and J lost 0 bases, with 5 bases between them. CDR1 and CDR2 from the germline V gene are SNHLY and FYNNEI. The CDR3 DNA is TGTGCCAGCAGTGAAGCCCCGGCAACTAATGAAAAACTGTTTTTT. Amino acid sequence: CASSEAPATNEKLFF.

J is TRBJ1-1 and V is TRBV27; D gene unclear. Germline V gives CDR1 MNHEY, CDR2 SMNVEV (reference sequence). The germline V and J ends were trimmed by 1 base and 6 bases, with 12 bases remaining between them. The CDR3 extends over 14 amino acids. CDR3 region: CASSLYLGAAEAFF. Written as DNA, the CDR3 is TGTGCCAGCAGTTTATACCTCGGAGCGGCTGAAGCTTTCTTT.

V gene TRBV6-1 combines with J gene TRBJ2-7; TRBD2 is a possible D gene (6 bases). Trimming took 7 bases from V and 2 from J, leaving 12 bases between them. This CDR3 is 13 amino acids long. Germline CDR1 is MNHNS and CDR2 is SASEGT. For the CDR3, the DNA is TGTGCCAGCATCGGGACGGGGGCCTACGAGCAGTACTTC. This translates into CASIGTGAYEQYF.

The chain recombines TRBV2 with TRBJ2-7; 10 nucleotides align to TRBD1. J gave up 7 bases and V 8 bases, and 23 bases lay outside the gene matches. Germline V lookup: CDR1 SNHLY, CDR2 FYNNEI. The CDR3 is made up of 18 amino acids. The CDR3 coding sequence is TGTGCCAGCGTGGTCTCCATGGACCGGACAGGGGGAACGGGGGAGCAGTACTTC. Translated, it gives CASVVSMDRTGGTGEQYF. The full variable domain, completed using reference TRBV2 and TRBJ2-7, is EPEVTQTPSHQVTQMGQEVILRCVPISNHLYFYWYRQILGQKVEFLVSFYNNEISEKSEIFDDQFSVERPDGSNFTLKIRSTKLEDSAMYFCASVVSMDRTGGTGEQYFGPGTRLTVT.

Concerning this clone: This specimen includes other DNA sequences encoding the same CDR3. J is TRBJ1-1 and V is TRBV27; the D is unclear. Trimming pared 6 bases from V and 5 bases from J, leaving 13 bases between. This CDR3 has 13 residues. Germline V gene data show CDR1 as MNHEY and CDR2 as SMNVEV (reference sequence). CDR3 sequence: CASSLGAGTEAFF. The CDR3 DNA sequence: TGTGCCAGCAGCCTGGGCGCGGGGACTGAAGCTTTCTTT.